This T cell receptor (beta chain) is drawn from a study of cytomegalovirus exposure and HLA in healthy donors. At the level of the study: Counted in an early data release were tens of millions of unique TCRs from HLA-typed donors. Points from the study as a whole: The likely origin of a cluster of highly shared sequence variants was a sequencing artifact.

A multiplex PCR was run with 60 Vbeta primers and 13 Jbeta primers. Sequencing was performed with immunoSEQ multiplex PCR; in TCRdb, only in-frame clones are kept and a portion is missing. The sample lists 99,000 or so clones, 9.5% to 15% occurring once. For this clone: Its antigen is unknown.

The CDR3 is made up of 14 amino acids. V lost 4 bases, J lost 5 bases, and 14 bases lay in between. Per the germline V gene, CDR1 is WNHNN and CDR2 is SYGVQD (reference sequence). The receptor was derived from a man aged 35 to 55 in good health and CMV-seropositive. The chain joins TRBV10-1 to TRBJ1-1, with D perhaps matching TRBD1 (6 bases). Sequencing was done on a sample of PBMCs. The CDR3 protein is CASSGEGEITEAFF. The CDR3 nucleotides read TGCGCCAGCAGTGGGGAGGGGGAGATTACTGAAGCTTTCTTT.